The sequence of this TCR beta chain was determined in a study of response to subunit inactivated influenza vaccine. Study findings and constraints: It was suggested by the authors that few new T cells are recruited by each seasonal influenza vaccination.

The count of this clonotype is one. The antigen remains unidentified. Each CDR3 protein is one row after TCRdb ran MiXCR on the RT-PCR reads. The data hold approximately 230,000 distinct CDR3 sequences, with about 12% observed a single time. This CDR3 region has 11 residues. Looked up from germline, CDR1 is MNHNS and CDR2 is SASEGT. Trimming removed 8 bases at V and 5 bases at J, with 9 bases between. The sequence was obtained from a man aged 45-65 years who received an inactivated influenza vaccine. Material: non-naive T cells sorted from PBMCs, obtained approximately 15 days before vaccination. The rearrangement uses TRBV6-1 and TRBJ1-2; tentative D call: TRBD1 (5 bases). The CDR3 loop is CASAQGYGYTF. The CDR3 bases are TGTGCCAGCGCTCAGGGTTATGGCTACACCTTC.